This T cell receptor (beta chain) was recovered during a study of identical twins (dated by TCRdb to 2016 to 2017). In terms of the full investigation: The study deep-sequenced TCR alpha and beta repertoires from monozygotic twins, unrelated adults of various ages and cord blood to test whether fetal clonotypes persist. Replicate twin experiments were performed at different times using different library preparation protocols to rule out contamination. Study-wide findings and limitations: Out-of-frame TCR alpha sharing in monozygotic twins was systematically underestimated by recombination models, whereas sharing between unrelated individuals was in agreement with the recombination models. Because the same donors could not be followed over many years, the conclusions relied on cross-sectional statistical analysis. Compared with coincidental sharing between unrelated individuals, an excess of low generation-probability sequences was observed among out-of-frame TCR alpha sequences shared between twins. Zero-insertion analyses could be partly confounded by invariant T cells such as MAIT and iNKT, although diverse VJ usage argued against such confounding for most clonotypes. Fewer insertions were carried by abundant cord blood beta clonotypes; a weaker similar trend was observed in young adult naive repertoires, while no such trend was observed in memory repertoires. The excess sharing between twins in beta out-of-frame sequences was weaker because fewer shared sequences reduced the signal-to-noise ratio.

About this clonotype: The specificity of this receptor is unknown. Nothing much larger sits one base from this clone, and base qualities are not available.

Every donor was a healthy Caucasian. The twin cohort comprised three pairs of female monozygotic twins, all aged roughly 18 to 29 years. Positive isolation kits from Invitrogen were used to isolate CD4+ and CD8+ T cell populations. The library was obtained by 5' RACE. For sequencing, an Illumina HiSeq 2000 was employed. A universal primer binding site was introduced by template switching, and a unique molecular identifier was present in the final cDNA, enabling accurate counting of TCR cDNA molecules. First-strand cDNA for TCR alpha and beta chains was synthesized from specific primers in the conserved constant-segment region. To control for contamination, every cDNA library carried two barcodes: a SMART-Mk sample barcode plus Illumina barcodes. TruSeq adapter sequences, together with Illumina sample barcodes, were added in two successive PCR steps. The TCR alpha and beta cDNA libraries were sequenced on the Illumina HiSeq platform using custom primers. Per the authors' processing: MiGEC processed the raw reads to extract unique molecular identifiers, while MiXCR was used to determine the CDR3 positions. For each individual, recombination models were inferred using an EM algorithm with the repgenHMM and IGoR tools. The tcR package in R was used for shared clonotype analysis, with sharing normalized by the product of cloneset sizes. Out-of-frame nonproductive sequences were analyzed to study raw recombination free of thymic and clonal selection effects. TCRdb redid the processing of the public reads, applying fastp at Q25 and MiXCR, and retained in-frame beta chains. CDR3 protein duplicates are merged, each entry listing the most common genes and DNA. The authors' filters were not applied to this entry. This sample lists around 450,000 distinct CDR3 sequences; 12% to 15% were detected once. The top ten clones comprise around 0.48% of the sample.

The data also belong to a second study, concerning yellow fever vaccine responses in identical twins. From that second study: The T cell response to vaccination in identical twins was reported by the authors to appear partly convergent and partly personalized. In identical twins, the study followed T cell clones that responded to the vaccine with precision.

This TCR was sampled from a woman aged 18-29 years in good health. The material sequenced was CD4+ T cells sorted from blood.

The base sequence is TGTGCCAGCAGCGCTACGTTTCTGGGGGAGACCCAGTACTTC. It codes for CASSATFLGETQYF. The chain joins TRBV5-6 to TRBJ2-5, with the D segment identity uncertain. Cut back by 4 bases and 5 bases, the V and J ends lie 15 bases apart. Via the germline V gene, CDR1 is SGHDT and CDR2 YYEEEE. From the cysteine up to the phenylalanine, the CDR3 has a length of 14 residues. The read is trimmed to its CDR3 DNA, 42 bases read in frame from base 1.